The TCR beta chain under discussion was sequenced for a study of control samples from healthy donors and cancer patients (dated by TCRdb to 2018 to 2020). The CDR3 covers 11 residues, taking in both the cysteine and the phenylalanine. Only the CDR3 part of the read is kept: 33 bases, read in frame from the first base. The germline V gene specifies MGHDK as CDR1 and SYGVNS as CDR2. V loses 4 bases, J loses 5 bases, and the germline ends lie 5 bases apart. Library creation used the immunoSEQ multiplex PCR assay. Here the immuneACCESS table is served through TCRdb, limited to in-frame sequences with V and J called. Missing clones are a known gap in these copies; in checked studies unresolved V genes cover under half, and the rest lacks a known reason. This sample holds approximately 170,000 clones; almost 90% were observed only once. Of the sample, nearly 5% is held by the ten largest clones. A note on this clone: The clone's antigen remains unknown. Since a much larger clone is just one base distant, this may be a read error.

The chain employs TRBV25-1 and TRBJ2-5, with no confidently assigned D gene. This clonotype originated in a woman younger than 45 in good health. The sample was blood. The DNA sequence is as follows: TGTGCCAGCAGTGTTTGGGAGACCCAGTACTTC. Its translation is CASSVWETQYF.